This T cell receptor beta chain is drawn from a study of blood T cell repertoires in COVID-19. In the study overall: PBMCs, B-cell-depleted T cells, or T cells provided the cDNA or gDNA that made up the material.

The V gene's germline CDR1 is MDHEN and CDR2 SYDVKM. With V trimmed by 5 bases and J by 0 bases, 2 bases remained unmatched. The CDR3 has 15 residues. Original data processing: Quantification of nucleated cells was approximated via reference gene primer amplification. TCRdb's copy holds only in-frame clones and misses some; the assay was immunoSEQ multiplex PCR. From that table come the V and J calls and clone size; the DNA was used to work out D and trimming. The sample shows about 300,000 clones, around 86% of them seen only once. The chain employs TRBV28 and TRBJ2-2, with 8 bases fitting TRBD1. The sequence was obtained from a man aged 70 or older with acute or convalescent COVID-19. The sample consisted of peripheral blood. CDR3 residues: CASSTTGANTGELFF. In DNA, the CDR3 is TGTGCCAGCAGTACGACAGGGGCGAACACCGGGGAGCTGTTTTTT.